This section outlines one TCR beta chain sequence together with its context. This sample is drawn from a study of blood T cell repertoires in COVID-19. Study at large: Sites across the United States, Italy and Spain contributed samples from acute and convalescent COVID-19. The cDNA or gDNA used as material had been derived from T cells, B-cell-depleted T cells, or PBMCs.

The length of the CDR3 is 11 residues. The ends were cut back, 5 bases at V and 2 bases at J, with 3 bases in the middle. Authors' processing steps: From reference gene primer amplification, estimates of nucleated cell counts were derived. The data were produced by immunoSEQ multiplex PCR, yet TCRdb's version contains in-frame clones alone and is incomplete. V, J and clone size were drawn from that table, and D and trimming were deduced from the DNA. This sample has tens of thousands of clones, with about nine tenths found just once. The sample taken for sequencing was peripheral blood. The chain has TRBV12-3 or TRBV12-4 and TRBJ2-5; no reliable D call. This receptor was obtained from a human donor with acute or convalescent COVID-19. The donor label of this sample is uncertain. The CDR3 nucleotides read TGTGCCAGCAGTATACAAGAGACCCAGTACTTC. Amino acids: CASSIQETQYF.